This T cell receptor (beta chain) is from a study of T cell responses to AZD1222 COVID-19 vaccine. TCRdb's copy holds only in-frame clones and misses some; the assay was immunoSEQ multiplex PCR. The data contain some 150,000 clones, approximately 85% of them singletons. Sample: peripheral blood, taken 28 days after the second dose of the MenACWY control vaccine. The TCR sequence derives from an adult who received the MenACWY meningococcal vaccine as a control.

CDR3 residues: CASSSGQGATNEKLFF. CDR3 DNA: TGTGCCAGCAGCTCGGGACAGGGGGCAACTAATGAAAAACTGTTTTTT. The chain uses TRBV5-6 and TRBJ1-4; 11 nucleotides match TRBD1. Trimming at V came to 3 bases and at J to 0 bases, leaving 1 base not matched to a gene. The CDR3 totals 16 residues. Germline values: CDR1 SGHDT, CDR2 YYEEEE.